The T cell receptor (beta chain) described here comes from a study of CD8 T cells in Susac syndrome. In the case of this clonotype: As yet, its antigen is unknown.

With 8 bases clipped from V and 5 bases from J, the junction kept 17 bases outside the gene matches. Looked up from germline, CDR1 is MNHEY and CDR2 is SVGEGT. The CDR3 consists of 19 residues. It was with random hexamers that about 0.45 to 1 ug RNA was reverse transcribed. By means of immunoSEQ multiplex PCR, TCR beta CDR3 spanning 54 Vbeta and 13 Jbeta underwent amplification. Each CDR3 protein gets one entry after TCRdb re-called the immunoSEQ multiplex PCR reads with MiXCR. The sample holds approximately 220,000 distinct CDR3 sequences; approximately 90% are singletons and the top ten take around 0.14%. Study outcomes and limitations: The authors acknowledged that their TCR sequencing and HLA analysis involved a relatively small number of individuals.

The receptor comes from a human donor with multiple sclerosis. Input material: CD8+ T cells from PBMCs. The gene calls are TRBV6-2 or TRBV6-3 and TRBJ2-1, with 14 bases matching TRBD2. Here the CDR3 DNA reads TGTGCCAGCCTTAACGGGATGACTAGCGGGAGGGCCAACGACAATGAGCAGTTCTTC. This sequence encodes CASLNGMTSGRANDNEQFF.